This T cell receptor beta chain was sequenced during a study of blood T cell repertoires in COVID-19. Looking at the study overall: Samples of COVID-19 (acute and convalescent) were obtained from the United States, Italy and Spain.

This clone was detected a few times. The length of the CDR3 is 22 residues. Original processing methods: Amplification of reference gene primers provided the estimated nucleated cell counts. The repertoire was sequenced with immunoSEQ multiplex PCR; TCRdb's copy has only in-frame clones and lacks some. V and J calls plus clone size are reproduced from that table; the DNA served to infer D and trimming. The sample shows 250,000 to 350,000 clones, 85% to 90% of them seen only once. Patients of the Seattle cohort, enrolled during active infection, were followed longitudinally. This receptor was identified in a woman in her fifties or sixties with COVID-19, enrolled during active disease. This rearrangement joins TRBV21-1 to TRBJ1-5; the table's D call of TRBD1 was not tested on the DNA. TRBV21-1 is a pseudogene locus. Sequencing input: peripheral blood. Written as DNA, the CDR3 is TGTGCCAGCAGCTCCGGCCGATCCTTAGGGACAGTGGGCCATAGAAGGAATCAGCCCCAGCATTTT. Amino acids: CASSSGRSLGTVGHRRNQPQHF.